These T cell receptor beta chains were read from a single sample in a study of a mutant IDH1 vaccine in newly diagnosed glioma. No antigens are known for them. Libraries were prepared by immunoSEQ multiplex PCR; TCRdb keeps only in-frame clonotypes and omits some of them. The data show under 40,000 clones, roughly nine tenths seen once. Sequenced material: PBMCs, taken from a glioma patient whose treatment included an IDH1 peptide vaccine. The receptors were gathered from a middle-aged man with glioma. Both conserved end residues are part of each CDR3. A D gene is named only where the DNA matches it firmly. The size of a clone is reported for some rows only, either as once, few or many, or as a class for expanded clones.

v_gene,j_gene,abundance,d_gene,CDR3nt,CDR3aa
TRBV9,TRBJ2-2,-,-,TGTGCCAGCAGCGACCTTTATTCCAAGGAGCTGTTTTTT,CASSDLYSKELFF
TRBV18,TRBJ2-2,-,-,TGTGCCAGCTCACTGGTAAGGCAGAACACCGGGGAGCTGTTTTTT,CASSLVRQNTGELFF
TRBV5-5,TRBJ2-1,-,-,TGTGCCAGCAGCTTGTTCTGGGGGCGGGTGTACAATGAGCAGTTCTTC,CASSLFWGRVYNEQFF
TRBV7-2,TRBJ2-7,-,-,TGTGCCAGCAGCTTAGCCGGCAGCTCCTACGAGCAGTACTTC,CASSLAGSSYEQYF
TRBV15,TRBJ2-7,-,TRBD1,TGTGCCACCAGCAGAGACCTGGGACAGGGGGAGGACGAGCAGTACTTC,CATSRDLGQGEDEQYF
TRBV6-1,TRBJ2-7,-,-,TGTGCCAGCGGGAGCCTTAGCTCCTACGAGCAGTACTTC,CASGSLSSYEQYF
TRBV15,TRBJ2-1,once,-,TGTGCCACCAGCAGAGATCGTGCGTCGCCTGTCGGGGTCAGGGTTTCCTACAATGAGCAGTTCTTC,CATSRDRASPVGVRVSYNEQFF
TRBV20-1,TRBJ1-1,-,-,TGCAGTGCTAGTCGACAGGCTGAAGCTTTCTTT,CSASRQAEAFF
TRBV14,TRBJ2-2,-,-,TGTGCCAGCAGCCCCCAGACCCTTTCGAACACCGGGGAGCTGTTTTTT,CASSPQTLSNTGELFF
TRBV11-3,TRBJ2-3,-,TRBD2,TGTGCCAGCAGCAAAGGGACTAGCGGGCCCACAGATACGCAGTATTTT,CASSKGTSGPTDTQYF
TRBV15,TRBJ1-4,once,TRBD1,TGTGCCACCAGCCGGTGGGGGACAGGGGAGGAAAAACTGTTTTTT,CATSRWGTGEEKLFF
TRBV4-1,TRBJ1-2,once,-,TGCGCCAGCAGCCAAGATCAGGGGTACTATGGCTACACCTTC,CASSQDQGYYGYTF
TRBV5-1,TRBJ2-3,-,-,TGCGCCAGCAGCTTTACTGACCCCGGGATCACAGATACGCAGTATTTT,CASSFTDPGITDTQYF
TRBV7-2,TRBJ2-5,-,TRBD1,TGTGCCAGCAGCAGAGGGGACAGGAAAGAGACCCAGTACTTC,CASSRGDRKETQYF
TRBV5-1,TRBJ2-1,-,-,TGCGCCAGCAGCCTAGCCGGGACCCCCGTGATTAATGAGCAGTTCTTC,CASSLAGTPVINEQFF
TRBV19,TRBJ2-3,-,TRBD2,TGTGCCAGTAGTAGCGGACTAGCGGGACCGACAGATACGCAGTATTTT,CASSSGLAGPTDTQYF
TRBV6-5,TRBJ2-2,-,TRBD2,TGTGCCAGCAATAGCGGGAGGGCCGTCATCGGGGAGCTGTTTTTT,CASNSGRAVIGELFF
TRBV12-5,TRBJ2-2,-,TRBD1,TGTGCTAGTGGTCCCGGGACAGCCACCGGGGAGCTGTTTTTT,CASGPGTATGELFF
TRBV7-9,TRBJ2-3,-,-,TGTGCCAGCAGCCCACTTGCGCAGGGGGATACGCAGTATTTT,CASSPLAQGDTQYF
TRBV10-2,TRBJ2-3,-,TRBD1,TGCGCCAGCAGGAAAAGGGAAGGGGGCGGCACAGATACGCAGTATTTT,CASRKREGGGTDTQYF
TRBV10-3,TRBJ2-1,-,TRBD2,TGTGCCATCACCGGGACTAGCGGGGCTGAGCAGTTCTTC,CAITGTSGAEQFF
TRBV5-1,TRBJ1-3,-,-,TGCGCCAGCAGCTTGGAGGGCAGGGAGCCTGGAAACACCATATATTTT,CASSLEGREPGNTIYF
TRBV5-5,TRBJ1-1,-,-,TGTGCCAGCAGCCCGGACGCCAACACTGAAGCTTTCTTT,CASSPDANTEAFF
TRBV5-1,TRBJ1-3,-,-,TGCGCCAGCAGCTTGGGAGAAGTTCAACACTCTGGAAACACCATATATTTT,CASSLGEVQHSGNTIYF
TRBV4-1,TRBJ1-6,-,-,TGCGCCAGCAGCCAGGGGGGGATGAGCTCCTATAATTCACCCCTCCACTTT,CASSQGGMSSYNSPLHF
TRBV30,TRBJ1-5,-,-,TGTGCCTGGAGTTTGGAGGGTACTCAGCCCCAGCATTTT,CAWSLEGTQPQHF
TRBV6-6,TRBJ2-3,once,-,TGTGCCAGCAGTTCGGACTACCAGACGACAGATACGCAGTATTTT,CASSSDYQTTDTQYF
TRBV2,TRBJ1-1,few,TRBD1,TGTGCCAGGGGGGGACAGGGAGTTGAAGCTTTCTTT,CARGGQGVEAFF
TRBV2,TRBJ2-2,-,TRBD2,TGTGCCAGCAGTGACACTAGCGGGATCACCGGGGAGCTGTTTTTT,CASSDTSGITGELFF
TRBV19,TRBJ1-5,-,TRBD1,TGTGCCAGTAGCGTGACAGGGGAAGGTCAGCCCCAGCATTTT,CASSVTGEGQPQHF
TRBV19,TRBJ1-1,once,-,TGTGCCACCTCGTATGGAAGGGACACTGAAGCTTTCTTT,CATSYGRDTEAFF
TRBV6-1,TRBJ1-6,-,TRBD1,TGTGCCAGCAGTGAAGGGACAGGGGCTACCTATAATTCACCCCTCCACTTT,CASSEGTGATYNSPLHF
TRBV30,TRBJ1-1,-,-,TGTGCGGGGATCGGGCAGGGAGCTGAAGCTTTCTTT,CAGIGQGAEAFF
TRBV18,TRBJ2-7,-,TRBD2,TGTGCCAGCTCACCCTCAAGAGCGGGAGATCCCTACGAGCAGTACTTC,CASSPSRAGDPYEQYF
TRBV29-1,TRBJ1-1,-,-,TGCAGCGTTGCCCCCCACGGATTGAACACTGAAGCTTTCTTT,CSVAPHGLNTEAFF
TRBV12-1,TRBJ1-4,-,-,TGTGCCAGCAGCCCAAAAGGGACAGGGACTGAGAAACTGTTTTTT,CASSPKGTGTEKLFF
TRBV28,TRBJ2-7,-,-,TGTGCCAGCAGTTCCCGGTGGGAGGTCTACGAGCAGTACTTC,CASSSRWEVYEQYF
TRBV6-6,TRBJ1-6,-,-,TGTGCCAGCACCAAGGATAATTCACCCCTCCACTTT,CASTKDNSPLHF
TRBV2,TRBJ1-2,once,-,TGTGCCAGCGGAGTAGGTAGAGCTCCACCTGGCTACACCTTC,CASGVGRAPPGYTF
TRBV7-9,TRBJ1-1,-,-,TGTGCCAGCACCCAGAACACTGAAGCTTTCTTT,CASTQNTEAFF
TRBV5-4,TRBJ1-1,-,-,TGCGCCAGCAGCCTCAGAATTAGTCAGAAAGCTTTCTTT,CASSLRISQKAFF
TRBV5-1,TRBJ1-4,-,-,TGCGCCAGCAGCTTGGGGGGCGGGGAGAATGAAAAACTGTTTTTT,CASSLGGGENEKLFF
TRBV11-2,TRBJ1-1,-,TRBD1,TGTGCCAGCAGCTTAGGCCGACAGGGGAGGGGTGAAGCTTTCTTT,CASSLGRQGRGEAFF
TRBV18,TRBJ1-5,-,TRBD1,TGTGCCAGCTCACCGGGACAGGGCTACCAGCCCCAGCATTTT,CASSPGQGYQPQHF
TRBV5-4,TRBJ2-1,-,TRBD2,TGTGCCAGCAGCTCGGGGGGGCCAAGTGTCAATGAGCAGTTCTTC,CASSSGGPSVNEQFF
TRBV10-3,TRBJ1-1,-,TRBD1,TGTGCCATCAGAGGGACAGGGGGCGGAAACACTGAAGCTTTCTTT,CAIRGTGGGNTEAFF
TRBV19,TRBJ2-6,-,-,TGTGCCAGTATCAGTTGGGCTGGGGCCAACGTCCTGACTTTC,CASISWAGANVLTF
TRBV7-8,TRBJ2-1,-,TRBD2,TGTGCCAGCAGCTTAGTTGTTACTAGCGGGGTCAATGAGCAGTTCTTC,CASSLVVTSGVNEQFF
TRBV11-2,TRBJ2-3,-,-,TGTGCCAGCAGCTTAGAAGTCGGCACAGATACGCAGTATTTT,CASSLEVGTDTQYF
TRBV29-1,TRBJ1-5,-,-,TGCAGCGTTGCCCTTGATAGCAATCAGCCCCAGCATTTT,CSVALDSNQPQHF
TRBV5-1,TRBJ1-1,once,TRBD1,TGCGCCAGCAGCTTGCAGGGGGCTGCGAACACTGAAGCTTTCTTT,CASSLQGAANTEAFF
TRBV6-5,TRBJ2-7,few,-,TGTGCCAGCAGTTCTACAGAATACGAGCAGTACTTC,CASSSTEYEQYF
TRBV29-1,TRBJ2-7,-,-,TGCAGCGTTGGGGTAGGGCCCCGGGGAGATTACTACGAGCAGTACTTC,CSVGVGPRGDYYEQYF
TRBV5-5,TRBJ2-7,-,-,TGTGCCAGCAGCTTCCCCAGGGGCGAGCAGTACTTC,CASSFPRGEQYF
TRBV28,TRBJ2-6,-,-,TGTGCCAGCAGTTCGCGGTTCGGTGGGGCCAACGTCCTGACTTTC,CASSSRFGGANVLTF
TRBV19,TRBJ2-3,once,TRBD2,TGTGCCAGTAGTAAGGGACTAGCGGGAACCGCAGATACGCAGTATTTT,CASSKGLAGTADTQYF
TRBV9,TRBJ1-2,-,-,TGTGCCAGCAGCGTAGAAGGACGGATCTCCACCTTC,CASSVEGRISTF
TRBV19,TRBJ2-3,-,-,TGTGCCAGTAGTGGGAGGACATATACAGATACGCAGTATTTT,CASSGRTYTDTQYF